Shown below are 4 T cell receptor beta chains from a single sample sequenced in a study of shared T cell receptors in the human thymus. Profiling relied on immunoSEQ multiplex PCR, and the TCRdb table lists in-frame clones only, not all of them. In the table there are about 660,000 clones, 88% of which are singletons. Another study also made use of these data, one on human thymus T cells.

Sample: thymocytes. These receptor sequences come from a boy under three years old with a congenital heart defect.

This chain uses TRBV14 with TRBJ2-7, with D possibly TRBD2 on 6 matching bases. V was trimmed by 1 base and J by 1 base, leaving 14 bases between them. The CDR3 has 16 residues. From germline, CDR1 is SGHDN and CDR2 FVKESK. The CDR3 DNA follows: TGTGCCAGCAGCCAAGGGGGGTATAGCGGTTCCTACGAGCAGTACTTC. It encodes CASSQGGYSGSYEQYF.

This chain links TRBV7-9 with TRBJ2-7; 8 positions match TRBD1. The ends lost 4 bases at V and 5 bases at J; junction bases unmatched: 4. The CDR3 length is 13 residues. From germline, CDR1 is SEHNR and CDR2 FQNEAQ (reference sequence). In nucleotides, the CDR3 is TGTGCCAGCAGCTCGACAGGGGCCGACGAGCAGTACTTC. Translating it yields CASSSTGADEQYF.

This clone was seen a single time. The chain joins TRBV5-4 to TRBJ1-2, with 12 bases that match TRBD1. The length of the CDR3 is 15 residues. V was clipped by 3 bases and J by 6 bases; unmatched bases: 6. Germline CDR1 SGHNT, CDR2 YYREEE (reference sequence). CDR3 residues: CASSSGQGAMNGYTF. In DNA form, the CDR3 reads TGTGCCAGCAGCTCGGGACAGGGGGCGATGAATGGCTACACCTTC.

The chain's CDR3 is CASSGDEQYF. Here the CDR3 DNA reads TGTGCCAGCAGCGGGGACGAGCAGTACTTC. The V call is TRBV25-1, the J call TRBJ2-7; D may be TRBD2 (5 bases). CDR3 size: 10 residues. The germline V gene has CDR1 MGHDK and CDR2 SYGVNS. V lost 6 bases and J 5 bases, leaving 5 bases between the germline ends.